This T cell receptor (beta chain) emerged from a study of cytomegalovirus exposure and HLA in healthy donors. Broader study findings: CMV serostatus was the sole immune exposure information available. Fewer N-insertions (relative to the roughly 630-donor mean) were reportedly seen in an Asian-associated ancestry cluster in a later analysis. The classifier, whose performance was assessed in both the original and validation cohorts, reportedly diagnosed cytomegalovirus status with high specificity and sensitivity.

Concerning this clone itself: What it recognizes is unknown.

Both 60 Vbeta primers and 13 Jbeta primers went into the PCR. Clones were sequenced by immunoSEQ multiplex PCR, and TCRdb holds only the in-frame ones, with some missing. The table lists roughly 130,000 clones, 70% to 85% of them singletons. The receptor was derived from a man aged 35-49 years in good health and CMV-seronegative. The specimen sequenced was PBMCs.

The CDR3 bases are TGTGCCAGCAGCGTAGGTCTAGCGGGGGGGAAGTTGGAGACCCAGTACTTC. Protein product: CASSVGLAGGKLETQYF. The J gene is TRBJ2-5, the V gene TRBV9, with 12 bases that match TRBD2. With V trimmed by 0 bases and J by 5 bases, 8 bases remained unmatched. The CDR3 runs 17 residues. The germline gives CDR1 SGDLS, CDR2 YYNGEE.